A single sample is the source of the 28 T cell receptor beta chains below, sequenced in a study of blood T cell repertoires in COVID-19 (dated by TCRdb to about 2020). The library was generated by the immunoSEQ multiplex PCR assay. TCRdb took over this immuneACCESS table, retaining in-frame rearrangements with V and J assigned. Such tables are incomplete; in checked studies, under half of the missing clones stem from an unresolved V gene, and the remainder is unexplained. The sample profile shows some 96,000 clones; approximately 84% of them were found once. 6.5% to 8% of the sample goes to the ten largest clones. The sequencing input was peripheral blood. The receptors come from a man in his thirties or forties in a cohort sampled during active COVID-19.

This clone was seen a handful of times. V and J are TRBV7-2 and TRBJ1-1; D gene unclear. The CDR3 has 12 amino acids. With 5 bases removed from V and 4 bases from J, the gap between germline ends came to 8 bases. CDR1 and CDR2 from the germline V gene are SGHTA and FQGNSA. CDR3 residues: CASSNYITEAFF. The CDR3 nucleotides are TGTGCCAGCAGCAATTACATCACTGAAGCTTTCTTT.

The J gene is TRBJ2-7, the V gene TRBV7-9; tentative D call: TRBD2 (6 bases). This CDR3 contains 15 residues. Trimming cost V 5 bases and J 1 base, with 15 bases left between them. Looked up from germline, CDR1 is SEHNR and CDR2 is FQNEAQ (reference sequence). CDR3 protein: CASSNSGDGSYEQYF. CDR3 bases: TGTGCCAGCAGCAACTCGGGGGACGGTTCCTACGAGCAGTACTTC.

J is TRBJ2-1 and V is TRBV25-1; TRBD1 aligns across 8 bases. Germline V gene data show CDR1 as MGHDK and CDR2 as SYGVNS. V lost 6 bases, J lost 1 base, and 14 bases stayed unmatched. This CDR3 is built from 18 residues. The CDR3, as DNA: TGTGCCAGCAGCAGGACAGGGTGGGAGATGTTTTCCTACAATGAGCAGTTCTTC. Protein: CASSRTGWEMFSYNEQFF. Filled out from reference TRBV25-1 and TRBJ2-1, the complete variable domain reads EADIYQTPRYLVIGTGKKITLECSQTMGHDKMYWYQQDPGMELHLIHYSYGVNSTEKGDLSSESTVSRIRTEHFPLTLESARPSHTSQYLCASSRTGWEMFSYNEQFFGPGTRLTVL.

In DNA, the CDR3 is TGTGCCAGTAGTATAGGCGGGGACAGGGGTAATGAAAAACTGTTTTTT. Protein sequence: CASSIGGDRGNEKLFF. The chain uses TRBV19 and TRBJ1-4; 10 bases line up with TRBD1. J gave up 4 bases and V 1 base, and 3 bases lay outside the gene matches. The germline gives CDR1 LNHDA, CDR2 SQIVND (reference sequence). This CDR3 is built from 16 residues.

The chain joins TRBV5-5 to TRBJ2-7, with TRBD2 matching 7 bases. Trimming took 4 bases from V and 7 from J; bases not matched to a gene: 11. The CDR3 has 14 residues. Germline V gene lookup returns CDR1 SGHKS and CDR2 YYEKEE (reference sequence). CDR3 sequence reads: CASSLGGRGEEQYF. The DNA for the CDR3 is TGTGCCAGCAGCCTCGGAGGACGGGGGGAGGAGCAGTACTTC.

J is TRBJ2-7 and V is TRBV14; TRBD2 agrees at 7 bases. Germline loops: CDR1 SGHDN, CDR2 FVKESK. The CDR3 sequence is 15 residues long. The V segment lost 5 bases and the J segment 3 bases; nucleotides outside the gene matches: 10. The CDR3 is CASSVERGQFYEQYF. The CDR3 DNA sequence: TGTGCCAGCAGCGTTGAGCGGGGCCAATTCTACGAGCAGTACTTC.

As DNA, the CDR3 is TGCGCCAGCAGCTTGGATTCGGGGACAGATACGCAGTATTTT. This encodes CASSLDSGTDTQYF. The rearrangement uses TRBV5-1 and TRBJ2-3, with a weak D call TRBD2 (5 bases). Germline lookup yields CDR1 SGHRS and CDR2 YFSETQ. CDR3 length: 14 amino acids. The V end was cut by 0 bases, the J end by 3 bases, with 8 bases between.

CDR3 in DNA: TGTGCCAGCAGCTCCGACAGGGGTAATGAAAAACTGTTTTTT. This encodes CASSSDRGNEKLFF. This chain uses TRBV7-2 with TRBJ1-4; 8 positions match TRBD1. Germline CDR1 SGHTA, CDR2 FQGNSA. This CDR3 has 14 residues. V trimming: 4 bases; J trimming: 4 bases; junction bases outside the gene matches: 2. The full variable domain, in which reference TRBV7-2 and TRBJ1-4 provide the parts outside the CDR3, is GAGVSQSPSNKVTEKGKDVELRCDPISGHTALYWYRQSLGQGLEFLIYFQGNSAPDKSGLPSDRFSAERTGGSVSTLTIQRTQQEDSAVYLCASSSDRGNEKLFFGSGTQLSVL.

This rearrangement joins TRBV5-4 to TRBJ2-3, with 12 bases matching TRBD2. CDR1 and CDR2 (germline): SGHNT, YYREEE (reference sequence). V lost 4 bases, J lost 2 bases, and 14 bases stayed unmatched. The CDR3 length is 19 residues. In nucleotides, the CDR3 is TGTGCCAGCAGCCAGATACTAGCGGGGGGCTTCTCCAACACAGATACGCAGTATTTT. Its protein product is CASSQILAGGFSNTDTQYF.

The sample holds one count of this clone. V is TRBV6-5 and J is TRBJ2-5; possibly TRBD2 for D (6 bases). The length of the CDR3 is 14 residues. V lost 4 bases to trimming and J lost 1 base, with 10 bases between them. Germline CDR1 reads MNHEY; CDR2 reads SVGAGI. The CDR3 DNA follows: TGTGCCAGCAGTTCCCGGGACTCCCAAGAGACCCAGTACTTC. Its translation: CASSSRDSQETQYF.

This rearrangement joins TRBV11-2 to TRBJ2-7, with 9 positions matching TRBD2. V was clipped by 1 base and J by 9 bases; unmatched bases: 4. Germline CDR1 is SGHAT and CDR2 is FQNNGV. There are 13 residues in the CDR3. This CDR3 is CASSLASGGTQYF. DNA of the CDR3: TGTGCCAGCAGCTTAGCGAGCGGGGGGACGCAGTACTTC.

The V gene is TRBV7-2, the J gene TRBJ2-7; 7 nucleotides line up with TRBD1. The length of the CDR3 is 15 residues. The V gene's germline CDR1 is SGHTA and CDR2 FQGNSA. J gave up 2 bases and V 3 bases, and 7 bases lay outside the gene matches. This CDR3 reads CASSFPARGTYEQYF. Here the CDR3 DNA reads TGTGCCAGCAGCTTTCCCGCCAGGGGGACCTACGAGCAGTACTTC.

The chain joins TRBV24-1 to TRBJ2-5; TRBD1 aligns across 7 bases. Germline-derived CDR1 and CDR2 are KGHDR and SFDVKD. V lost 5 bases and J lost 4; bases outside the gene matches: 9. The CDR3 length is 15 residues. The CDR3 reads CATSGGPGQRETQYF. The CDR3 region has the DNA TGTGCCACCAGTGGGGGTCCGGGACAGAGAGAGACCCAGTACTTC.

The rearrangement uses TRBV2 and TRBJ1-1; 8 nucleotides align to TRBD1. Germline V gene lookup returns CDR1 SNHLY and CDR2 FYNNEI. Trimming at V came to 4 bases and at J to 8 bases, leaving 0 bases not matched to a gene. CDR3 length equals 11 residues. The CDR3: CASSGDREAFF. Here the CDR3 DNA reads TGTGCCAGCAGTGGGGACAGGGAAGCTTTCTTT.

This chain uses TRBV6-5 with TRBJ2-2, with D perhaps TRBD1 (6 bases). This CDR3 contains 14 residues. Trimming removed 8 bases at V and 5 bases at J, with 15 bases between. Germline CDR1 is MNHEY and CDR2 is SVGAGI. CDR3 protein: CASRRQGITGELFF. CDR3 DNA sequence: TGTGCCAGCCGCCGGCAGGGGATTACCGGGGAGCTGTTTTTT.

The chain has TRBV5-5 and TRBJ2-3; 9 bases line up with TRBD2. V was clipped by 5 bases and J by 3 bases; unmatched bases: 10. The CDR3 runs to 16 residues. Germline values: CDR1 SGHKS, CDR2 YYEKEE (reference sequence). CDR3 residues: CASRFRAGGITDTQYF. In nucleotides, the CDR3 is TGTGCCAGCAGGTTTCGAGCGGGGGGAATAACAGATACGCAGTATTTT.

The chain carries TRBV5-3 and TRBJ2-7; D may be TRBD1 (5 bases). TRBV5-3 has ORF status, its function being uncertain. The CDR3 runs to 16 residues. The germline V and J ends were trimmed by 3 bases and 5 bases, with 21 bases remaining between them. CDR3 amino acids: CARSSPRRQGCHEQYF. The CDR3 DNA reads TGTGCCAGAAGCTCCCCCAGGCGGCAGGGCTGCCACGAGCAGTACTTC.

As regards this clone: Different DNA sequences within this sample yield the same CDR3. The chain uses TRBV6-5 and TRBJ1-6, with D hard to call. Germline lookup yields CDR1 MNHEY and CDR2 SVGAGI. Trimming cost V 4 bases and J 8 bases, with 6 bases left between them. CDR3 size: 12 residues. This CDR3 reads CASSSRDSPLHF. In DNA form, the CDR3 reads TGTGCCAGCAGTTCACGGGATTCACCCCTCCACTTT.

The chain has TRBV6-4 and TRBJ1-2, with 8 positions matching TRBD1. The germline V gene encodes CDR1 MRHNA and CDR2 SNTAGT. With V trimmed by 6 bases and J by 2 bases, 5 bases remained unmatched. The CDR3 totals 14 residues. The CDR3 DNA follows: TGTGCCAGCAGAAGGGACAGGCGAAACTATGGCTACACCTTC. Its protein is CASRRDRRNYGYTF.

The rearrangement uses TRBV29-1 and TRBJ1-2; 8 bases agree with TRBD1. Germline-derived CDR1 and CDR2 are SQVTM and ANQGSEA. The CDR3 is made up of 13 amino acids. V lost 0 bases and J lost 7; bases outside the gene matches: 4. The CDR3 region has the DNA TGCAGCGTTGAAGAGCTGGACAGGGTTGGCTACACCTTC. Residues: CSVEELDRVGYTF.

This clone was counted once. The chain carries TRBV28 and TRBJ1-3, with D possibly being TRBD1 (5 bases). Per germline, CDR1 MDHEN and CDR2 SYDVKM. The CDR3 length is 15 residues. Between the trimmed V and J ends, which lost 3 bases and 2 bases, there was a span of 11 bases. The CDR3 loop is CASSLRGGAGNTIYF. CDR3 DNA: TGTGCCAGCAGTTTGCGGGGGGGAGCTGGAAACACCATATATTTT.

The J gene is TRBJ1-4, the V gene TRBV7-9; 7 bases agree with TRBD1. Germline CDR1 reads SEHNR; CDR2 reads FQNEAQ (reference sequence). V dropped 5 bases and J dropped 0; count of bases not matched to a gene: 3. The CDR3 extends over 15 amino acids. The CDR3 DNA is TGTGCCAGCAGCCGTACAGGGGCAACTAATGAAAAACTGTTTTTT. Protein: CASSRTGATNEKLFF.

The rearrangement uses TRBV13 and TRBJ1-1, with 10 bases fitting TRBD1. The CDR3 has 13 residues. The V and J ends lost 5 bases and 4 bases, in that order; junction bases with no gene match: 1. The germline gives CDR1 PRHDT, CDR2 FYEKMQ (reference sequence). The CDR3 sequence: CASSRQGATEAFF. DNA for the CDR3: TGTGCCAGCAGCCGACAGGGGGCCACTGAAGCTTTCTTT.

J is TRBJ2-7 and V is TRBV4-2, with a possible D match to TRBD1 (6 bases). With 0 bases removed from V and 2 bases from J, the gap between germline ends came to 8 bases. CDR3 size: 14 residues. Germline CDR1 reads LGHNA; CDR2 reads YNFKEQ. The CDR3 bases are TGTGCCAGCAGCCAAGACAGGGGTACCTACGAGCAGTACTTC. Translation gives CASSQDRGTYEQYF.

The gene calls are TRBV9 and TRBJ2-3; 11 bases fit TRBD2. J gave up 5 bases and V 0 bases, and 2 bases lay outside the gene matches. The CDR3 is 15 residues long. Germline CDR1 is SGDLS and CDR2 is YYNGEE. Written as DNA, the CDR3 is TGTGCCAGCAGCGTAGTAGCGGGGGGGCTAGATACGCAGTATTTT. Translation: CASSVVAGGLDTQYF.

This clone was detected once. The chain uses TRBV2 and TRBJ1-2; D ambiguous. V was pared by 3 bases and J by 8 bases, with 13 bases between. There are 13 residues in the CDR3. CDR1 and CDR2 (germline): SNHLY, FYNNEI. CDR3 region: CASSESGFKGYTF. The CDR3 DNA reads as TGTGCCAGCAGTGAGTCTGGCTTCAAGGGCTACACCTTC.

This chain joins TRBV2 and TRBJ1-5, with D uncertain. V shed 1 base and J shed 9 bases, with 10 bases lying between them. The CDR3 is 13 amino acids. CDR1 SNHLY and CDR2 FYNNEI come from the germline V gene. CDR3 sequence: CASSEEISGPQHF. CDR3 DNA: TGTGCCAGCAGTGAAGAGATCAGCGGGCCCCAGCATTTT.

The J gene is TRBJ1-6, the V gene TRBV5-6; D uncertain. Per the germline V gene, CDR1 is SGHDT and CDR2 is YYEEEE. The V and J ends lost 0 bases and 16 bases respectively, with 11 bases between them. The length of the CDR3 is 12 residues. The CDR3 reads CASSLADYGLHF. The DNA for the CDR3 is TGTGCCAGCAGCTTGGCGGATTACGGGCTCCACTTT.